A single sample gave rise to the 3 T cell receptor beta chains below, sequenced in a study of OX40 agonist ivuxolimab in advanced cancers. Repertoires were generated with immunoSEQ multiplex PCR, while TCRdb's copy carries only in-frame clones and drops some. The repertoire has over 85,000 clones, around nine tenths of them found once; the top ten carry 0.5%. Sequenced here: CD4+ or CD8+ T cells sorted from blood, sampled in a trial of the OX40 agonist ivuxolimab. These receptors originate from an adult with an advanced solid tumor such as melanoma, head and neck, liver or kidney cancer.

This clone was recorded only once. This chain links TRBV18 with TRBJ1-2, with D tentatively TRBD1 (5 bases). Trimming pared 3 bases from V and 2 bases from J, leaving 10 bases between. CDR1 is KGHSH and CDR2 is LQKENI in the germline V gene. CDR3 length equals 14 residues. CDR3 nucleotides: TGTGCCAGCTCACCTCAGGGAGCAAACTATGGCTACACCTTC. Its protein is CASSPQGANYGYTF.

This sequence joins TRBV5-5 and TRBJ1-5; 10 bases align to TRBD1. Germline V gene data show CDR1 as SGHKS and CDR2 as YYEKEE (reference sequence). V gave up 1 base and J gave up 4 bases; unmatched junction bases: 8. This CDR3 has 17 amino acids. In DNA form, the CDR3 reads TGTGCCAGCAGCTTGACCCCAGACAGGGGGCGTAATCAGCCCCAGCATTTT. This encodes CASSLTPDRGRNQPQHF.

The rearrangement links TRBV2 to TRBJ2-7, with 8 bases that match TRBD1. The CDR3 runs to 16 residues. The V gene end was trimmed by 4 bases and the J gene end by 0 bases; junction bases not matched to a gene: 8. Germline assignment: CDR1 SNHLY and CDR2 FYNNEI. CDR3: CASSGGDRGSSYEQYF. As DNA, the CDR3 is TGTGCCAGCAGTGGAGGTGACAGGGGAAGCTCCTACGAGCAGTACTTC.